The 10 T cell receptor beta chains below were found in one sample sequenced in a study of T cells after yellow fever vaccination. MiXCR, run by TCRdb on the 5' RACE reads, gives a single entry per CDR3 protein. The data show about 310,000 distinct CDR3 sequences, 3.6% seen once. Sequenced material: PBMCs, taken on the day of the yellow fever booster vaccination. These receptors came from a man aged 18 to 29 who received the YFV17D yellow fever vaccine.

The chain couples TRBV6-6 to TRBJ2-3; 7 bases are a match to TRBD2. V lost 7 bases and J lost 7; bases outside the gene matches: 11. Germline V CDR1 and CDR2: MNHNY, SVGAGI (reference sequence). The CDR3 sequence is 14 residues long. The CDR3 protein is CASIQGLERNTQYF. CDR3 coding DNA: TGTGCCAGCATCCAAGGACTAGAGAGAAATACGCAGTATTTT.

This clonotype was seen more than once but under ten times. V gene TRBV4-1 combines with J gene TRBJ1-2; 7 bases agree with TRBD1. The ends lost 1 base at V and 7 bases at J; junction bases unmatched: 9. This CDR3 spans 15 amino acids. The germline gives CDR1 MGHRA, CDR2 YSYEKL. CDR3 bases: TGCGCCAGCAGCCAAGGGTTTAGACAGGGACGTGGCTACACCTTC. Amino acids: CASSQGFRQGRGYTF.

This clonotype was recorded a few times. The chain has TRBV27 and TRBJ2-7, with TRBD1 matching 7 bases. The CDR3 has 12 residues. The germline gives CDR1 MNHEY, CDR2 SMNVEV (reference sequence). Trimming cost V 4 bases and J 7 bases; bases outside gene matches: 4. The CDR3: CASSSAGGEQYF. CDR3 bases: TGTGCCAGCAGTTCGGCAGGGGGTGAGCAGTACTTC.

V gene TRBV27 combines with J gene TRBJ2-7, with 13 nucleotides matching TRBD2. There are 17 residues in the CDR3. Germline V gene sequence: CDR1 MNHEY, CDR2 SMNVEV (reference sequence). The V and J ends lost 4 bases and 2 bases, in that order; junction bases with no gene match: 8. CDR3: CASSWGLAGSNAYEQYF. CDR3 DNA: TGTGCCAGCAGTTGGGGACTAGCGGGGTCGAACGCCTACGAGCAGTACTTC.

The table lists this clonotype with many counts. This rearrangement joins TRBV20-1 to TRBJ2-5; no firm D call. CDR1 is DFQATT and CDR2 is SNEGSKA in the germline V gene (reference sequence). Trimming removed 1 base from V and 2 bases from J, with 8 bases in between. This CDR3 comprises 13 residues. As DNA, the CDR3 is TGCAGTGCTAGAGTCGGCAGGCAAGAGACCCAGTACTTC. Its translation: CSARVGRQETQYF.

The chain employs TRBV28 and TRBJ2-5; D is undetermined. The CDR3 totals 14 residues. CDR1 and CDR2 (germline): MDHEN, SYDVKM. V gave up 5 bases and J gave up 5 bases, with 15 bases separating them. The CDR3 loop is CASSAHRLEETQYF. In DNA, the CDR3 is TGTGCCAGCAGTGCACATCGCCTTGAGGAGACCCAGTACTTC.

This clonotype has at least ten counts. V and J are TRBV5-8 and TRBJ1-6; D is undetermined. CDR3 length equals 14 residues. Germline V gene data show CDR1 as SGHTS and CDR2 as YDEGEE. The germline V and J ends were trimmed by 4 bases and 8 bases, with 13 bases remaining between them. The CDR3 loop reads CASSREGGDSPLHF. The CDR3 nucleotides are TGTGCCAGCAGCCGAGAGGGTGGGGATTCACCCCTCCACTTT.

This clonotype was seen repeatedly, ten times or more. This chain uses TRBV4-1 with TRBJ2-2, with 16 bases aligning to TRBD2. CDR1 MGHRA and CDR2 YSYEKL come from the germline V gene. V trimming: 3 bases; J trimming: 6 bases; junction bases outside the gene matches: 4. The CDR3 length is 17 residues. The CDR3 region is CASSQYGTSGGAGELFF. Written as DNA, the CDR3 is TGCGCCAGCAGCCAGTACGGGACTAGCGGGGGGGCCGGGGAGCTGTTTTTT.

DNA of the CDR3: TGTGCCAGCAGTTTGGCGGGACACGGAAACTACGAGCAGTACGTC. Translation gives CASSLAGHGNYEQYV. The chain has TRBV28 and TRBJ2-7; TRBD1 or TRBD2 may be the D gene (6 bases each). The CDR3 contains 15 residues. The V gene lost 3 bases and the J gene lost 3 bases, with 15 bases spanning the gap. From germline, CDR1 is MDHEN and CDR2 SYDVKM.

At least ten counts were recorded for this clonotype. The CDR3 loop reads CASSLGAPNTEAFF. DNA for the CDR3: TGCGCCAGCAGCTTGGGGGCCCCAAACACTGAAGCTTTCTTT. The genes are TRBV5-1 and TRBJ1-1; D not certain. The CDR3 contains 14 residues. The germline V gene has CDR1 SGHRS and CDR2 YFSETQ. Trimming stripped 0 bases from V and 2 bases from J, with 8 bases between. Variable domain in full (rest from reference TRBV5-1 and TRBJ1-1): KAGVTQTPRYLIKTRGQQVTLSCSPISGHRSVSWYQQTPGQGLQFLFEYFSETQRNKGNFPGRFSGRQFSNSRSEMNVSTLELGDSALYLCASSLGAPNTEAFFGQGTRLTVV.